This T cell receptor beta chain was captured in a study of T cell responses to AZD1222 COVID-19 vaccine. Germline V gene sequence: CDR1 SGHTA, CDR2 FQGTGA. The V gene lost 2 bases and the J gene lost 8 bases, with 15 bases spanning the gap. The CDR3 sequence is 14 residues long. The table lists this clone with a few counts. The antigen remains undetermined. Produced via immunoSEQ multiplex PCR; TCRdb's table is partial and in-frame only. This table has about 150,000 clones, about 90% appearing once. Study observations and caveats: Within unmutated variant regions lay the reported targets of nearly half of spike-specific TCRs. Repertoire collection took place solely once the T cell response had peaked. Among the donors, most were white British and more were female, and clonal diversity was possibly underestimated.

The V gene is TRBV7-3, the J gene TRBJ1-2, with D tentatively TRBD1 (5 bases). The receptor was derived from an adult in good health. The sequences come from peripheral blood, collected on day 0 of AZD1222 vaccination. For the CDR3, the DNA is TGTGCCAGCAGCTTAGGGACCAGGGCTGGGGGCTACACCTTC. This encodes CASSLGTRAGGYTF.